Listed below are T cell receptor beta chains from one sample, sequenced in a study of blood T cell repertoires in COVID-19. Clones were read by immunoSEQ multiplex PCR, and TCRdb kept only the in-frame ones, dropping some. This table holds around 250,000 clones, 85% to 90% found once. Material: peripheral blood. These receptor sequences come from a woman in her seventies with active or convalescent COVID-19. The CDR3 runs from the conserved cysteine through the conserved F or W. A D gene is named only where the DNA matches it firmly. Some rows have no size entry. The others give once, few or many, or a class for an expanded clone.

v_call,j_call,d_call,clone_size,cdr3_aa,cdr3_nt
TRBV11-2,TRBJ2-7,NA,NA,CASTSGPEQYF,TGTGCCAGCACCTCAGGGCCCGAGCAGTACTTC
TRBV19,TRBJ1-2,NA,few,CASSINGDIYGYTF,TGTGCCAGTAGTATCAACGGGGACATCTATGGCTACACCTTC
TRBV18,TRBJ1-5,NA,NA,CASSPAGTQSNQPQHF,TGTGCCAGCTCACCAGCCGGGACACAAAGCAATCAGCCCCAGCATTTT
TRBV5-8,TRBJ2-7,TRBD1,NA,CASSPGTGLTYEQYF,TGTGCCAGCAGCCCGGGGACAGGTCTAACCTACGAGCAGTACTTC
TRBV6-5,TRBJ1-2,NA,NA,CASRPTGYGYTF,TGTGCCAGCAGACCTACAGGGTATGGCTACACCTTC
TRBV9,TRBJ1-1,NA,NA,CASSAGHMNTEAFF,TGTGCCAGCAGCGCGGGACACATGAACACTGAAGCTTTCTTT
TRBV7-9,TRBJ2-7,TRBD2,NA,CASSLGEGMTSYEQYF,TGTGCCAGCAGCTTAGGGGAGGGGATGACCTCCTACGAGCAGTACTTC
TRBV27,TRBJ1-4,NA,once,CASSLGGKLFF,TGTGCCAGCAGTTTAGGGGGGAAACTGTTTTTT
TRBV7-9,TRBJ1-5,NA,NA,CASSLAGGGRRGNQPQHF,TGTGCCAGCAGCTTAGCTGGCGGAGGGCGCAGAGGCAATCAGCCCCAGCATTTT
TRBV4-1,TRBJ2-5,TRBD1,NA,CASSQWGQGVRETQYF,TGCGCCAGCAGCCAATGGGGACAGGGGGTCCGGGAGACCCAGTACTTC
TRBV6-1,TRBJ2-7,NA,NA,CASSEFRNEQYF,TGTGCCAGCAGTGAATTCAGAAACGAGCAGTACTTC
TRBV29-1,TRBJ2-5,TRBD1,NA,CSVGQGVTETQYF,TGCAGCGTTGGACAGGGGGTTACCGAGACCCAGTACTTC
TRBV5-6,TRBJ2-7,TRBD2,NA,CASSRVQAGLGSYEQYF,TGTGCCAGCAGCCGAGTTCAGGCGGGACTAGGGTCCTACGAGCAGTACTTC
TRBV29-1,TRBJ1-2,NA,NA,CSVGGEGYTF,TGCAGCGTCGGGGGAGAGGGCTACACCTTC
TRBV10-2,TRBJ2-3,NA,NA,CASKEHTSTDTQYF,TGCGCCAGCAAGGAGCACACTAGCACAGATACGCAGTATTTT
TRBV5-1,TRBJ1-2,TRBD1,NA,CASSFRQGDYTF,TGCGCCAGCAGCTTCCGACAGGGTGACTACACCTTC
TRBV18,TRBJ2-5,NA,once,CASSYAGASETQYF,TGTGCCAGCTCCTACGCGGGGGCGTCAGAGACCCAGTACTTC
TRBV10-3,TRBJ2-2,NA,few,CAIRSARNTGELFF,TGTGCCATCAGGAGCGCCAGGAACACCGGGGAGCTGTTTTTT
TRBV6-2/TRBV6-3,TRBJ2-4,TRBD2,NA,CASSYDPSGGDVKNIQYF,TGTGCCAGCAGTTACGATCCTAGCGGGGGGGATGTCAAAAACATTCAGTACTTC
TRBV12-5,TRBJ1-3,TRBD1,NA,CASGLVYYRGRGNTIYF,TGTGCTAGTGGTTTGGTATACTACAGGGGGCGTGGAAACACCATATATTTT
TRBV5-3,TRBJ1-1,NA,NA,CARSGPGISNTEAFF,TGTGCCAGAAGCGGACCCGGGATTTCGAACACTGAAGCTTTCTTT
TRBV10-1,TRBJ1-6,NA,NA,CASSGHLNSPLHF,TGCGCCAGCAGTGGACACCTAAATTCACCCCTCCACTTT
TRBV27,TRBJ1-1,NA,NA,CASSLRQLNTEAFF,TGTGCCAGCAGTTTGAGACAATTGAACACTGAAGCTTTCTTT
TRBV24-1,TRBJ2-1,TRBD2,NA,CATSDSRLAGGPLF,TGTGCCACCAGTGATTCCCGACTAGCGGGGGGGCCTCTCTTC
TRBV7-2,TRBJ1-2,TRBD1,NA,CASSLSLSGGGNYGYTF,TGTGCCAGCAGCTTATCACTGTCAGGGGGCGGAAACTATGGCTACACCTTC
TRBV5-1,TRBJ2-1,TRBD1,NA,CASSFATGGLLRNEQFF,TGCGCCAGCAGCTTCGCGACAGGGGGTCTCTTACGCAATGAGCAGTTCTTC
TRBV18,TRBJ2-3,TRBD2,NA,CASSPPAGGITDTQYF,TGTGCCAGCTCACCACCAGCGGGGGGGATCACAGATACGCAGTATTTT
TRBV6-5,TRBJ1-3,NA,few,CASRRVLVSGNTIYF,TGTGCCAGCAGACGTGTCCTAGTCTCTGGAAACACCATATATTTT
TRBV27,TRBJ2-7,TRBD1,NA,CASSQSGQGRKNEQYF,TGTGCCAGCAGTCAGTCGGGACAGGGTCGGAAAAACGAGCAGTACTTC
TRBV7-2,TRBJ2-2,NA,NA,CASSSPGGGTGELFF,TGTGCCAGCAGCTCCCCCGGTGGGGGGACCGGGGAGCTGTTTTTT
TRBV19,TRBJ2-3,NA,NA,CASLDRPTDTQYF,TGTGCCAGCCTCGACAGGCCCACAGATACGCAGTATTTT
TRBV5-4,TRBJ1-2,TRBD1,NA,CASSSTGSAGYTF,TGTGCCAGCAGCTCGACAGGGTCTGCTGGCTACACCTTC
TRBV6-5,TRBJ1-4,NA,NA,CASSFINEKLFF,TGTGCCAGCAGTTTTATTAATGAAAAACTGTTTTTT
TRBV4-2,TRBJ1-6,TRBD1,NA,CASSQEQGAVSPLHF,TGTGCCAGCAGCCAAGAGCAGGGGGCTGTTTCACCCCTCCACTTT
TRBV7-2,TRBJ1-5,NA,NA,CASSSTRSNQPQHF,TGTGCCAGCAGCTCGACGAGGAGCAATCAGCCCCAGCATTTT
TRBV7-9,TRBJ1-5,NA,NA,CASSFDGTYSNQPQHF,TGTGCCAGCAGCTTCGACGGGACTTATAGCAATCAGCCCCAGCATTTT
TRBV5-1,TRBJ2-7,NA,NA,CASYGWGPDTGDEQYF,TGCGCCAGCTATGGTTGGGGCCCAGATACAGGAGACGAGCAGTACTTC
TRBV5-5,TRBJ1-5,NA,NA,CASSLWEGLSQPQHF,TGTGCCAGCAGCTTGTGGGAGGGGCTGTCTCAGCCCCAGCATTTT
TRBV6-1,TRBJ1-2,TRBD1,once,CASSEFRTGRDYGYTF,TGTGCCAGCAGTGAATTTCGGACAGGGAGGGACTATGGCTACACCTTC
TRBV3-1/TRBV3-2,TRBJ1-2,NA,NA,CASSQRGAFYGYTF,TGTGCCAGCAGCCAACGCGGGGCGTTCTATGGCTACACCTTC
TRBV7-2,TRBJ1-1,TRBD1,NA,CASTRQGTMNTEAFF,TGTGCCAGCACCCGACAGGGGACCATGAACACTGAAGCTTTCTTT
TRBV19,TRBJ2-7,TRBD1,NA,CASSIIHRGSNEQYF,TGTGCCAGTAGTATCATTCACAGGGGGTCCAACGAGCAGTACTTC
TRBV19,TRBJ2-7,TRBD1,NA,CARAYRGPRDEQYF,TGTGCCAGAGCCTACAGGGGGCCAAGGGACGAGCAGTACTTC
TRBV11-2,TRBJ1-2,NA,NA,CASRPTRDTPRGGYTF,TGTGCCAGCAGGCCCACAAGGGACACTCCCCGAGGGGGCTACACCTTC
TRBV7-9,TRBJ1-2,TRBD1,NA,CASSSRQGANDGYTF,TGTGCCAGCAGCTCACGACAGGGGGCAAATGATGGCTACACCTTC
TRBV7-9,TRBJ1-2,NA,NA,CASSLEARGRGYTF,TGTGCCAGCAGCTTAGAGGCCAGGGGACGGGGCTACACCTTC
TRBV5-1,TRBJ2-2,NA,NA,CASSPILPGHANTGELFF,TGCGCCAGCAGCCCAATTCTTCCGGGACACGCTAACACCGGGGAGCTGTTTTTT
TRBV4-3,TRBJ2-3,TRBD1,NA,CASSLSTGGNTDTQYF,TGCGCCAGCAGCCTTTCGACAGGGGGCAATACAGATACGCAGTATTTT
TRBV6-5,TRBJ1-2,NA,NA,CASATAPTDYGYTF,TGTGCCTCCGCGACAGCCCCTACCGACTATGGCTACACCTTC
TRBV18,TRBJ1-1,TRBD1,NA,CASSPGTGGLTEAFF,TGTGCCAGCTCACCGGGGACAGGGGGTTTGACTGAAGCTTTCTTT
TRBV12-3/TRBV12-4,TRBJ1-3,NA,once,CASTITWGNTIYF,TGTGCCAGCACCATCACTTGGGGAAACACCATATATTTT
TRBV19,TRBJ1-1,NA,NA,CASSGTRRDTEAFF,TGTGCCAGTAGTGGCACCAGGAGGGACACTGAAGCTTTCTTT
TRBV10-1,TRBJ2-5,NA,NA,CASSGIPAETQYF,TGCGCCAGCTCAGGGATACCCGCTGAGACCCAGTACTTC
TRBV23-1,TRBJ2-6,NA,once,CASSPRYVGANVLTF,TGCGCCAGCAGTCCGCGATATGTAGGGGCCAACGTCCTGACTTTC
TRBV5-1,TRBJ2-7,NA,NA,CASSVAGSYEQYF,TGCGCCAGCAGTGTGGCGGGGTCCTACGAGCAGTACTTC
TRBV4-3,TRBJ1-6,TRBD1,NA,CASSRALGTGNSPLHF,TGCGCCAGCAGCCGAGCCCTCGGGACAGGGAATTCACCCCTCCACTTT
TRBV27,TRBJ1-1,NA,NA,CASSLVGGGITEAFF,TGTGCCAGCAGTTTAGTGGGGGGAGGGATCACTGAAGCTTTCTTT
TRBV2,TRBJ1-2,NA,NA,CASSEAQREGRGYTF,TGTGCCAGCAGTGAAGCGCAAAGGGAGGGACGGGGCTACACCTTC